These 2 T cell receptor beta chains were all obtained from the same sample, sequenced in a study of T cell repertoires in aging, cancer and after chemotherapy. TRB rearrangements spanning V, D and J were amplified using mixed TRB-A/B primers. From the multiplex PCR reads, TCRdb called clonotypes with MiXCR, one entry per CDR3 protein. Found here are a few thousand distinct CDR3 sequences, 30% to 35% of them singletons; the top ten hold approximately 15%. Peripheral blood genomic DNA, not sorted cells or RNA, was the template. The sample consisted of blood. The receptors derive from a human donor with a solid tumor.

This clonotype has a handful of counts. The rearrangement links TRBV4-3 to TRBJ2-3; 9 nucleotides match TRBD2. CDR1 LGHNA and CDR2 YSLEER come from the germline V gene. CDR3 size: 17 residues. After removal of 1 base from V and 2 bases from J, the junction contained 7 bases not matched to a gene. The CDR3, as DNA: TGCGCCAGCAGCCAAGGAGGGCTAGCGGGGAACACAGATACGCAGTATTTT. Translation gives CASSQGGLAGNTDTQYF.

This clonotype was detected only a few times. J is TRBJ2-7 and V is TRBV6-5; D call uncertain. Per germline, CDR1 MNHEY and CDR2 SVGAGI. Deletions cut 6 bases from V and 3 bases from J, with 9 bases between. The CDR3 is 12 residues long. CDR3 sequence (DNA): TGTGCCAGCAGGTCGGGTATCTACGAGCAGTACTTC. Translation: CASRSGIYEQYF.